The 3 T cell receptor beta chains below come from one sample, sequenced in a study of T cells in Graves' hyperthyroidism and ophthalmopathy (dated by TCRdb to between 2018 and 2021). Receptor amplification or capture employed multiplex PCR. The reads were generated on an Illumina HiSeq 2000. TCR beta CDR3 regions were amplified from RNA transcripts. For the first round of RT-PCR on the TCR CDR3, the HTBI primer set was used together with the Qiagen OneStep RT-PCR kit. The public reads were quality trimmed at Q25 with fastp and then assembled into clones with MiXCR by TCRdb, keeping productive beta chains. One record per CDR3 amino acid sequence lists the most common genes and DNA. The sample includes a few hundred thousand distinct CDR3 sequences, with about 18% observed a single time. The ten largest clones represent around 3.4% of the sample. The sample was blood. These receptors all stem from a young woman with Graves' hyperthyroidism.

This clonotype has ten or more counts. The V and J genes are TRBV12-3 or TRBV12-4 and TRBJ2-5; 13 bases are a match to TRBD2. Trimming at V came to 3 bases and at J to 4 bases, leaving 5 bases not matched to a gene. This CDR3 spans 16 amino acids. The CDR3 region has the DNA TGTGCCAGCAGTTTGCAACTAGCGGGGGGGCCAGAGACCCAGTACTTC. Amino acids: CASSLQLAGGPETQYF.

This rearrangement joins TRBV7-6 to TRBJ1-1; 7 positions match TRBD1. This CDR3 has 14 amino acids. Trimming cost V 5 bases and J 4 bases; bases outside gene matches: 7. The germline gives CDR1 SGHVS, CDR2 FNYEAQ. The CDR3 reads CASSHTGVGTEAFF. CDR3 coding DNA: TGTGCCAGCAGCCATACAGGGGTCGGCACTGAAGCTTTCTTT.

This clonotype was seen ten or more times. V gene TRBV24-1 combines with J gene TRBJ1-1; 9 bases map to TRBD1. V lost 3 bases to trimming and J lost 11 bases; unmatched junction nucleotides: 15. This CDR3 has 16 residues. From germline, CDR1 is KGHDR and CDR2 SFDVKD. CDR3 sequence reads: CATSDPPGDRGLIAFF. CDR3 nucleotides: TGTGCCACCAGTGATCCCCCGGGCGACAGGGGGTTGATCGCTTTCTTT.